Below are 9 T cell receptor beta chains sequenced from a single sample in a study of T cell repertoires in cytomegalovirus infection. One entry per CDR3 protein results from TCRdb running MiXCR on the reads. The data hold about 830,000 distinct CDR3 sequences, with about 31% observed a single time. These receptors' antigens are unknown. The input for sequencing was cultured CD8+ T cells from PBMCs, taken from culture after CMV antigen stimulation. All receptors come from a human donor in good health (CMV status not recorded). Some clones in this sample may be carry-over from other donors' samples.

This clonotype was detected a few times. CDR3 coding DNA: TGTGCCAGCAGCTTTGACCGGGAAAAACTGTTTTTT. It codes for CASSFDREKLFF. J is TRBJ1-4 and V is TRBV7-9; D gene uncertain. CDR1 is SEHNR and CDR2 is FQNEAQ in the germline V gene (reference sequence). V gave up 3 bases and J gave up 8 bases, with 7 bases separating them. The CDR3 has 12 amino acids.

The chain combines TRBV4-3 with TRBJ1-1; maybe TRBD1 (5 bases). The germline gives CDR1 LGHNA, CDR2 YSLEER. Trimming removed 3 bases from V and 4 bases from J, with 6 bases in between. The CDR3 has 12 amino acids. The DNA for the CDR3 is TGCGCCAGCAGCCACCAGGGCACTGAAGCTTTCTTT. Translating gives CASSHQGTEAFF.

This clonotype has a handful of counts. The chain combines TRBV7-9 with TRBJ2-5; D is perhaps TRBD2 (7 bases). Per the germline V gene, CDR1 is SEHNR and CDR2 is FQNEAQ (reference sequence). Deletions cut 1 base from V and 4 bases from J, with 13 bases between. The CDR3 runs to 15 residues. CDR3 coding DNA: TGTGCCAGCAGCTTAGAGGGGGGGGCTCCAGAGACCCAGTACTTC. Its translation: CASSLEGGAPETQYF.

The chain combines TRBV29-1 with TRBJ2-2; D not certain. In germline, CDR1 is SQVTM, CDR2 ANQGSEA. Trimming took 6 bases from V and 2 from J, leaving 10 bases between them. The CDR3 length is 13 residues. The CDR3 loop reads CSVPDPNTGELFF. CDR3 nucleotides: TGCAGCGTCCCGGACCCTAACACCGGGGAGCTGTTTTTT.

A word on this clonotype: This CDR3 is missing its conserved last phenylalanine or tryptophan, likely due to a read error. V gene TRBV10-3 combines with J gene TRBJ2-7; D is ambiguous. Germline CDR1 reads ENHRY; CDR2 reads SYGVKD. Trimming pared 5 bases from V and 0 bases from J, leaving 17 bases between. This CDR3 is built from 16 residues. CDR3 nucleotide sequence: TGTGCCATCAGTCCTTTAGCAAAATCCCACTCCTACGAGCAGTACTAC. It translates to CAISPLAKSHSYEQYY.

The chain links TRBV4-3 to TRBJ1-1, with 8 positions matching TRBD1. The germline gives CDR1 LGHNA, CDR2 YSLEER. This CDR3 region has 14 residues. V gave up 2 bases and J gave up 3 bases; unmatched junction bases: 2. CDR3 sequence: CASSQSQGDTEAFF. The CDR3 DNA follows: TGCGCCAGCAGCCAATCACAGGGGGACACTGAAGCTTTCTTT.

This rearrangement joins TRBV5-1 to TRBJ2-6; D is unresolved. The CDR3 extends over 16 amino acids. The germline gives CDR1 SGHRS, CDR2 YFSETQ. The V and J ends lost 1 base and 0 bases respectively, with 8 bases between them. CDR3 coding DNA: TGCGCCAGCAGCTTGCGCACAGACTCTGGGGCCAACGTCCTGACTTTC. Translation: CASSLRTDSGANVLTF.

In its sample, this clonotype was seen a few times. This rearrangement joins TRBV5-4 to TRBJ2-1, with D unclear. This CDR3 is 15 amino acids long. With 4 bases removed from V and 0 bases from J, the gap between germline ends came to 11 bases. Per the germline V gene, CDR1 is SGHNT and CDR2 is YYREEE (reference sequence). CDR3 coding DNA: TGTGCCAGCAGCGAGGACCCGAGCTCCTACAATGAGCAGTTCTTC. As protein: CASSEDPSSYNEQFF.

The CDR3 spells CASGLVAGSYTIYF. The CDR3 DNA is TGTGCTAGTGGTTTGGTAGCAGGGTCGTACACCATATATTTT. The chain joins TRBV12-5 to TRBJ1-3; a possible D gene is TRBD1 (5 bases). Germline CDR1 and CDR2: LGHNT and FRNRAP. V dropped 0 bases and J dropped 8 bases, with 11 bases sitting between them. The CDR3 runs to 14 residues. The full variable domain, rest sourced from reference TRBV12-5 and TRBJ1-3, is DARVTQTPRHKVTEMGQEVTMRCQPILGHNTVFWYRQTMMQGLELLAYFRNRAPLDDSGMPKDRFSAEMPDATLATLKIQPSEPRDSAVYFCASGLVAGSYTIYFGEGSWLTVV.